This TCR beta chain comes out of a study of cytomegalovirus exposure and HLA in healthy donors. Study-level findings and limits: In an earlier analysis, most TCR beta V segments were productive about 87% or about 30% of the time. There were a few CMV-associated chains whose specificity for CMV antigens was confirmed in vitro. The study recorded more than 150 TCR beta chains that were cytomegalovirus-associated.

Trimming pared 5 bases from V and 7 bases from J, leaving 9 bases between. Per the germline V gene, CDR1 is DFQATT and CDR2 is SNEGSKA (reference sequence). This CDR3 has 10 amino acids. The PCR contained 60 Vbeta and 13 Jbeta primers. Some clones are missing from TCRdb's copy, which holds only in-frame ones; the method was immunoSEQ multiplex PCR. This sample's table has around 200,000 clones. About this clone itself: Its specificity is not known. Other DNA sequences of this sample code for an identical CDR3.

The sequence came from a young woman in good health and CMV-seropositive. The rearrangement joins TRBV20-1 to TRBJ2-7; D is possibly TRBD1 (6 bases). The sequenced sample was PBMCs. CDR3 nucleotides: TGCAGTGCTCGTAGGGGGGAGCAGTACTTC. Amino acids: CSARRGEQYF.